The TCR beta chain described here comes from a study of cytomegalovirus exposure and HLA in healthy donors (dated by TCRdb to about 2017). Some background on the complete study: A later analysis indicated that the roughly 130 validation repertoires were generated on the platform also employed for the approximately 700 repertoires of the first cohort. The study aimed to test whether cataloging public T cell receptors could reveal signatures of past pathogen exposure. To predict cytomegalovirus infection status, the study brought together high-throughput TCR immunosequencing, statistical association of individual TCRs with disease status, and machine learning. A separate validation cohort of about 110 different subjects was used in addition to the roughly 720-subject first cohort. The paper as a whole reports these results and caveats: A total of roughly 160 TCR beta chains were listed by the study as associated with cytomegalovirus. All 110 or so repertoires were used to score co-occurrence in the validation cohort in a later analysis, because that analysis had no HLA typing for the cohort. Three of the identified cytomegalovirus-associated TCR beta chains were confirmed in vitro to be specific for cytomegalovirus antigens. In a later analysis, TCRs clustered in the first cohort were found to also tend to co-occur in the 120 or so validation repertoires, with about 93% of cluster scores above 0. The classifier was reported to diagnose cytomegalovirus status with high specificity and sensitivity in both the original and validation cohorts. Most TCR sequences were seen in very few donors, while some public TCRs were found in many individuals. It was suggested by the authors that the approach could potentially be generalized to other disease states and immunological phenotypes.

As regards this clone: What antigen it recognizes has not been identified. No base-level quality is on record; no much larger clone is a single base apart.

Separate from the roughly 650-subject first cohort, the validation cohort of 95 to 150 subjects was the group to which the donors belonged. Libraries were built with the immunoSEQ multiplex PCR assay. The paper's processing steps were these. To diagnose cytomegalovirus status from the catalog of TCR beta chain sequences, a statistical classification framework was built. TCRdb stores this immuneACCESS table with in-frame sequences only. Part of the clones is absent; in the studies checked, under half of the shortfall reflects unresolved V genes, and no reason is known for the rest. V, J and clone size are taken as reported in that table, and D and trimming were inferred from the DNA itself. The sample data list 260,000 or so clones, and roughly 90% of these were observed just once. The biggest ten clones account for 0.92% of the sample. The germline V gene sets CDR1 to SGHAT and CDR2 to FQNNGV. The CDR3 has 15 amino acids, counting the end cysteine and phenylalanine. Only the CDR3 DNA is retained, 45 bases long and in frame from the first base. Clipping removes 3 bases from V and 2 bases from J, with 4 as the unmatched junction base count.

This TCR was sampled from a woman between 18 and 30 years old in good health and CMV-seronegative. Sequences were obtained from PBMCs. The chain is encoded by TRBV11-2 joined to TRBJ2-3; 8 bases in the junction line up with TRBD1. The sequenced DNA is TGTGCCAGCAGCTTTCGACAGGGGTACACAGATACGCAGTATTTT. Its protein reads: CASSFRQGYTDTQYF. Full variable domain (CDR3 extended with the reference TRBV11-2 and TRBJ2-3 proteins): EAGVAQSPRYKIIEKRQSVAFWCNPISGHATLYWYQQILGQGPKLLIQFQNNGVVDDSQLPKDRFSAERLKGVDSTLKIQPAKLEDSAVYLCASSFRQGYTDTQYFGPGTRLTVL.